The sequence of this T cell receptor beta chain was determined in a study of response to subunit inactivated influenza vaccine. Findings and caveats of the study: Authors suggested few new T cells are recruited by each seasonal influenza vaccination.

This clonotype was seen at least ten times. The antigen remains unidentified. TCRdb fed the RT-PCR reads into MiXCR, producing one record per CDR3 protein. The sample contains 280,000 or so distinct CDR3 sequences, 20% to 25% of which appear only once. The clonotype was recovered from a man aged 50 to 69 who received an inactivated influenza vaccine. Here the sequenced sample was PBMCs from blood, taken approximately 20 months after vaccination.

CDR3 sequence (DNA): TGTGCCAGCAGTTTATGGGGTACAACTAATGAAAAACTGTTTTTT. It specifies CASSLWGTTNEKLFF. The V and J genes are TRBV27 and TRBJ1-4; D is uncertain. The length of the CDR3 is 15 residues. Germline V CDR1 and CDR2: MNHEY, SMNVEV (reference sequence). V lost 1 base, J lost 0 bases, and 6 bases lay in between. Combining the CDR3 with reference TRBV27 and TRBJ1-4 gives the whole variable domain EAQVTQNPRYLITVTGKKLTVTCSQNMNHEYMSWYRQDPGLGLRQIYYSMNVEVTDKGDVPEGYKVSRKEKRNFPLILESPSPNQTSLYFCASSLWGTTNEKLFFGSGTQLSVL.